The 9 T cell receptor beta chains in this list originate from one sample, sequenced in a study of T cell responses to AZD1222 COVID-19 vaccine. Assay: immunoSEQ multiplex PCR; the TCRdb copy retains only in-frame clones and omits some. Here the sample spans about 120,000 clones, around 91% being singletons. The specimen was peripheral blood, collected on day 0 of AZD1222 vaccination. These receptors came from an adult in good health.

The chain has TRBV6-5 and TRBJ1-1, with 8 bases aligning to TRBD1. The CDR3 runs 14 residues. Germline V gene data show CDR1 as MNHEY and CDR2 as SVGAGI. Germline trimming cut 6 bases from V and 3 bases from J; bases unmatched to any gene: 6. The CDR3 reads CASRLTGVHTEAFF. The CDR3 DNA reads as TGTGCCAGCAGATTGACAGGGGTGCACACTGAAGCTTTCTTT.

The V call is TRBV5-4, the J call TRBJ2-3; 9 nucleotides agree with TRBD1. The CDR3 runs 14 residues. Germline V CDR1 and CDR2: SGHNT, YYREEE (reference sequence). Germline trimming cut 6 bases from V and 2 bases from J; bases unmatched to any gene: 4. CDR3 DNA sequence: TGTGCCAGCACGGGACAGGGCGACACAGATACGCAGTATTTT. Its protein is CASTGQGDTDTQYF.

The V gene is TRBV18, the J gene TRBJ2-7; D unresolved. There are 13 residues in the CDR3. The germline V and J ends were trimmed by 1 base and 1 base, with 5 bases remaining between them. Germline CDR1 reads KGHSH; CDR2 reads LQKENI. DNA for the CDR3: TGTGCCAGCTCACCACGAGGATCCTACGAGCAGTACGTC. It translates to CASSPRGSYEQYV.

V usage is TRBV2 and J usage is TRBJ1-5; unclear D gene. Trimming stripped 2 bases from V and 7 bases from J, with 12 bases between. The CDR3 is 14 amino acids. Per germline, CDR1 SNHLY and CDR2 FYNNEI. The CDR3 nucleotides read TGTGCCAGCAGTGAAACGGGCATGGAGCAGCCCCAGCATTTT. It codes for CASSETGMEQPQHF.

This rearrangement joins TRBV18 to TRBJ2-3; 7 positions match TRBD2. V shed 6 bases, J shed 5 bases, and the junction held 8 bases outside the gene matches. CDR3 length equals 14 residues. Germline V CDR1 and CDR2: KGHSH, LQKENI. CDR3 sequence (DNA): TGTGCCAGCTCGCTAGCGGTTAAGGAAGATACGCAGTATTTT. Protein: CASSLAVKEDTQYF.

The chain carries TRBV11-2 and TRBJ2-7; possibly TRBD2 for D (5 bases). V lost 1 base and J 0 bases, leaving 7 bases between the germline ends. This CDR3 region has 14 residues. CDR1 SGHAT and CDR2 FQNNGV come from the germline V gene. CDR3 in amino acids: CASSLGGLSYEQYF. The CDR3 bases are TGTGCCAGCAGCTTAGGCGGACTCTCCTACGAGCAGTACTTC. The entire variable domain, with the rest obtained from reference TRBV11-2 and TRBJ2-7, is as follows: EAGVAQSPRYKIIEKRQSVAFWCNPISGHATLYWYQQILGQGPKLLIQFQNNGVVDDSQLPKDRFSAERLKGVDSTLKIQPAKLEDSAVYLCASSLGGLSYEQYFGPGTRLTVT.

The gene calls are TRBV25-1 and TRBJ2-5, with D tentatively TRBD1 (5 bases). Germline CDR1 and CDR2: MGHDK and SYGVNS. Deletions cut 2 bases from V and 1 base from J, with 20 bases between. The CDR3 spans 18 residues. This CDR3 reads CASSEIAPRRQGQETQYF. The CDR3 region has the DNA TGTGCCAGCAGTGAAATTGCACCCCGTAGGCAGGGCCAAGAGACCCAGTACTTC.

This chain uses TRBV5-4 with TRBJ2-7; the D is unclear. Germline CDR1 reads SGHNT; CDR2 reads YYREEE (reference sequence). This CDR3 has 12 residues. The V and J ends lost 3 bases and 5 bases respectively, with 9 bases between them. The CDR3 sequence: CASSSVANEQYF. CDR3 DNA sequence: TGTGCCAGCAGCTCAGTGGCCAACGAGCAGTACTTC.

This clone was observed once. The chain recombines TRBV27 with TRBJ1-6, with 7 bases matching TRBD1. V trimming: 6 bases; J trimming: 7 bases; junction bases outside the gene matches: 9. The CDR3 spans 15 residues. From germline, CDR1 is MNHEY and CDR2 SMNVEV (reference sequence). Here the CDR3 reads CASSSSGTVNSPLHF. CDR3 sequence (DNA): TGTGCCAGCAGCTCGTCCGGGACAGTAAATTCACCCCTCCACTTT.